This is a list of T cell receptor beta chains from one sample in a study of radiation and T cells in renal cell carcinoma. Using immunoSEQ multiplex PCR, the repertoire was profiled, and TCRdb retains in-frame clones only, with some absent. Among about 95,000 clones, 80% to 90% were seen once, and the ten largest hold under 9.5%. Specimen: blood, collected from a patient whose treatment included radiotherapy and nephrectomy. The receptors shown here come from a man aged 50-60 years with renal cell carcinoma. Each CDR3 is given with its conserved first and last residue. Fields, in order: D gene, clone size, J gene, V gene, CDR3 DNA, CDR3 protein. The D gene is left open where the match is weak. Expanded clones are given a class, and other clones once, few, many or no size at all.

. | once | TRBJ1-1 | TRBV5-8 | TGTGCCAGCAGCTTGTTGGTCGGGGACACTGAAGCTTTCTTT | CASSLLVGDTEAFF
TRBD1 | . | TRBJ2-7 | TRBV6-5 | TGTGCCAGCAGTTACGCGGGACAGGGGGGCCACGAGCAGTACTTC | CASSYAGQGGHEQYF
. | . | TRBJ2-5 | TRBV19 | TGTGCCAGTAGCCCGCGGGGCCGATCAGTGCCGTTTGGGACCCAGTACTTC | CASSPRGRSVPFGTQYF
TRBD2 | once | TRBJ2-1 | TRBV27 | TGTGCCAGCAGTTTAAGCGGGAGGGCTGAGCAGTTCTTC | CASSLSGRAEQFF
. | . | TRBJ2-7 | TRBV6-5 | TGTGCCAGCACATCAGGGGCAAGCTCCTACGAGCAGTACTTC | CASTSGASSYEQYF
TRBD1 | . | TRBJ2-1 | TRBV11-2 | TGTGCCAGCAGATGGGACAGGGAACACAATGAGCAGTTCTTC | CASRWDREHNEQFF
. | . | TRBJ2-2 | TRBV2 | TGTGCCAGCAGTGAACAGGGGGGGCACGGGGAGCTGTTTTTT | CASSEQGGHGELFF
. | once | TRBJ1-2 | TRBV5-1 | TGCGCCAGCAGCTTGGAACAGGGATCAGGCGGCTACACCTTC | CASSLEQGSGGYTF
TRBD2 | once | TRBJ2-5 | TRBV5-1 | TGCGCCAGCAGTTTCGGACTAGCGGGAGGGCCCGAGGAGACCCAGTACTTC | CASSFGLAGGPEETQYF
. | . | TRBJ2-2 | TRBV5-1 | TGCGCCAGCAGCTTAGATAGCAGAGGCACCGGGGAGCTGTTTTTT | CASSLDSRGTGELFF
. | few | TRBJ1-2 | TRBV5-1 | TGCGCCAGCAGTGATCAGTCATCCTATGGCTACACCTTC | CASSDQSSYGYTF
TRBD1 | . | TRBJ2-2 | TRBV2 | TGTGCCAGCAGGGGGACAGTCCTTGGGACCGGGGAGCTGTTTTTT | CASRGTVLGTGELFF
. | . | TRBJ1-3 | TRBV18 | TGTGCCAGCTCACTAATCGGGGTCGACCCCTCTGGAAACACCATATATTTT | CASSLIGVDPSGNTIYF
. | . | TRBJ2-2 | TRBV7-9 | TGTGCCAGCAGCGTACCTCTAGCTCTCGGGGAGCTGTTTTTT | CASSVPLALGELFF
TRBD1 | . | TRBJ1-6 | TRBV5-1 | TGCGCCAGCAGCGCCGGGACAGGGGGATCACCCCTCCACTTT | CASSAGTGGSPLHF
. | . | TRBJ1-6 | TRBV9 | TGTGCCAGCAGCTCTAGGGAGGGCGATTCACCCCTCCACTTT | CASSSREGDSPLHF
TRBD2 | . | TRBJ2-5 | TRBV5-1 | TGCGCCAGCAGCCGAGGGACTAGCGGGGTCCAAGAGACCCAGTACTTC | CASSRGTSGVQETQYF
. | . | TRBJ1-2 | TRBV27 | TGTGCCAGCAGTTTAAATGCGCCAGTCTATGGCTACACCTTC | CASSLNAPVYGYTF
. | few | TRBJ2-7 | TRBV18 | TGTGCCAGCTCAAAGACAACCTCCTACGAGCAGTACTTC | CASSKTTSYEQYF
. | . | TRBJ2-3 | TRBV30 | TGTGCCTGGAGTGCATCCCCAAGTGTTGACGCAGATACGCAGTATTTT | CAWSASPSVDADTQYF
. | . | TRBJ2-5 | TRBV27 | TGTGCCAGCATCAATAAAGGTGAGGAGACCCAGTACTTC | CASINKGEETQYF
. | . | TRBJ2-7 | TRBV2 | TGTGCCAGCCGGGATGTCTCCTACGAGCAGTACTTC | CASRDVSYEQYF
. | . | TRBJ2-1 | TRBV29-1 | TGCAGCGTTGAACCTACCGGGGCCTACAATGAGCAGTTCTTC | CSVEPTGAYNEQFF
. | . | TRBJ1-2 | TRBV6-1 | TGTGCCAGCAGTGCGGGGGTGCAGGCTTTACGCTATGGCTACACCTTC | CASSAGVQALRYGYTF
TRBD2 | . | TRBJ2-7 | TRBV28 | TGTGCCAGCAGTTTATCGGGAGGCAACTACGAGCAGTACTTC | CASSLSGGNYEQYF
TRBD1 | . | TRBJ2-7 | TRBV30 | TGTGCCTGGAGGAGACAGGGTGCTTACGAGCAGTACTTC | CAWRRQGAYEQYF
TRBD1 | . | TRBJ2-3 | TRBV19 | TGTGCCAGTAGGACAGGGGGCTTCACAGATACGCAGTATTTT | CASRTGGFTDTQYF
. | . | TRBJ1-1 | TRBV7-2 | TGTGCCAGCAGCCCCGGGGGAGCGCAGGGCGTCACTGAAGCTTTCTTT | CASSPGGAQGVTEAFF
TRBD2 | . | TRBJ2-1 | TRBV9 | TGTGCCAGCAGCTACGGACTAGCGGGAGGACAGCAGTTCTTC | CASSYGLAGGQQFF
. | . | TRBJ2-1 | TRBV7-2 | TGTGCCAGCAGCCCCCGACTAGACTACAATGAGCAGTTCTTC | CASSPRLDYNEQFF
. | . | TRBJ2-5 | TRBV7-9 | TGTGCCAGCCGCAGACCGGGACAAGGGAATAGGGAGACCCAGTACTTC | CASRRPGQGNRETQYF
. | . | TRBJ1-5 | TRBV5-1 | TGCGCCAGCAGCTTCGACACTTTTTTAGGGCCCCAGCATTTT | CASSFDTFLGPQHF
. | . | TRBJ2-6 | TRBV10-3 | TGTGCCATCAGTGAACCAAGGTCAGCCAACGTCCTGACTTTC | CAISEPRSANVLTF
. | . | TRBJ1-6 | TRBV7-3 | TGTGCCAGCAGCTTACGGGAGGGTAGGAATTCACCCCTCCACTTT | CASSLREGRNSPLHF
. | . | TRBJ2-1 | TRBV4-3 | TGCGCCAGCAGCCAAGAGGGGTCCTCCTACAATGAGCAGTTCTTC | CASSQEGSSYNEQFF
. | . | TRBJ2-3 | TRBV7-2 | TGTGCCAGCAGCTTTGGAGCAGGCCGCACAGATACGCAGTATTTT | CASSFGAGRTDTQYF
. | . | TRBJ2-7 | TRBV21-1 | TGTGCCAGCAACTCCCGGGACAGGGGTTCCGCATTGACCTACGAGCAGTACTTC | CASNSRDRGSALTYEQYF
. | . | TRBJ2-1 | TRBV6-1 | TGTGCCAGCAGCGGGGACGGAGCTTACAATGAGCAGTTCTTC | CASSGDGAYNEQFF
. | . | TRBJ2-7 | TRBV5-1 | TGCGCCAGCAGCTTGGCGACGGGTCTCTACGAGCAGTACTTC | CASSLATGLYEQYF
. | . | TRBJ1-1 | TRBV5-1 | TGCGCCAGCAGCCCGGCGCGACAGAACACTGAAGCTTTCTTT | CASSPARQNTEAFF
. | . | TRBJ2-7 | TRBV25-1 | TGTGCCAGCAGCCTAATAGGGGCGGCAACCGACGAGCAGTACTTC | CASSLIGAATDEQYF
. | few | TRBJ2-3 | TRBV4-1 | TGCGCCAGCGTGGGGGGGCGGTGGGATACGCAGTATTTT | CASVGGRWDTQYF
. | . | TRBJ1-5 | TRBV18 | TGTGCCAGCTCACCGGGTTCGTTAGGGGATCAGCCCCAGCATTTT | CASSPGSLGDQPQHF
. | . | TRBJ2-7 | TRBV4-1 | TGCGCCAGCAGCCAAGGGATCACTGCGCGCTACGAGCAGTACTTC | CASSQGITARYEQYF
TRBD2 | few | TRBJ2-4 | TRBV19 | TGTGCCAGTAGTATCGGGGGGGCTGTAAACATTCAGTACTTC | CASSIGGAVNIQYF
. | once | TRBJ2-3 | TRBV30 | TGTGCCTGGAGAGAGATCGGAGGGACAGATACGCAGTATTTT | CAWREIGGTDTQYF
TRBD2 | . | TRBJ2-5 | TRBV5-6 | TGTGCCAGCAGCTTGGACGGGAGGGCCGGTGAGACCCAGTACTTC | CASSLDGRAGETQYF
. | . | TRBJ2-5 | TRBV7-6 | TGTGCCAGCTCTCGGGCGGGTAGAGAGACCCAGTACTTC | CASSRAGRETQYF
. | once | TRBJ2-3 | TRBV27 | TGTGCCAGCAGTTTTGGTTTGCGGGTGAGCACAGATACGCAGTATTTT | CASSFGLRVSTDTQYF
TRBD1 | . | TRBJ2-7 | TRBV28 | TGTGCCAGCAGTCAACACGCCAAAAGTCGACAGGGGCAGGCCTACGAGCAGTACTTC | CASSQHAKSRQGQAYEQYF
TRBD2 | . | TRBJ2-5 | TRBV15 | TGTGCCACCAGCAGAGAGGGACTACAAGAGACCCAGTACTTC | CATSREGLQETQYF
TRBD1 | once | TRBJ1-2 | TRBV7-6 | TGTGCCAGCAGCTCCCCGGACAGGGGCTTGGGCTACACCTTC | CASSSPDRGLGYTF
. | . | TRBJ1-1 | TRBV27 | TGTGCCAGCAGGTTCAGGGGAAACACTGAAGCTTTCTTT | CASRFRGNTEAFF
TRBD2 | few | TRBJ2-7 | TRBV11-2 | TGTGCCAGCAGCTTAGATAGGGGTCTAGCGGGGGCAGGCTACGAGCAGTACTTC | CASSLDRGLAGAGYEQYF